Below are 25 T cell receptor beta chains sequenced from a single sample in a study of cytomegalovirus exposure and HLA in healthy donors. Primers included in the PCR were 60 Vbeta and 13 Jbeta primers. TCRdb's table, derived via immunoSEQ multiplex PCR, lists solely in-frame clones and lacks some. The sample contains about 100,000 clones, more than 75% of which appear only once. The sequenced sample was PBMCs. The receptors come from a woman aged 55-70 years in good health and CMV-seronegative.

This chain uses TRBV5-4 with TRBJ2-1, with 8 bases matching TRBD2. Germline trimming cut 4 bases from V and 0 bases from J; bases unmatched to any gene: 9. This CDR3 is 17 amino acids long. Germline V lookup: CDR1 SGHNT, CDR2 YYREEE (reference sequence). The DNA of the CDR3 is TGTGCCAGCAGCCCGGCGGCGGGGGGAACCTCCTACAATGAGCAGTTCTTC. This encodes CASSPAAGGTSYNEQFF.

This sequence joins TRBV4-3 and TRBJ1-2; perhaps TRBD1 as D (6 bases). Trimming stripped 0 bases from V and 7 bases from J, with 15 bases between. CDR3 length: 15 amino acids. Germline CDR1 and CDR2: LGHNA and YSLEER. The CDR3 DNA reads TGCGCCAGCAGCCAAGATCGGGCAGGGGCGGGTGGCTACACCTTC. As protein: CASSQDRAGAGGYTF.

The chain recombines TRBV2 with TRBJ1-2; D may be TRBD1 (6 bases). CDR1 is SNHLY, CDR2 FYNNEI, per germline. The CDR3 contains 14 residues. The germline V and J ends were trimmed by 4 bases and 8 bases, with 17 bases remaining between them. In nucleotides, the CDR3 is TGTGCCAGCAGTGTCTCAGGGGTCTCGGCGGGCTACACCTTC. As protein: CASSVSGVSAGYTF.

The J gene is TRBJ2-3, the V gene TRBV15; no firm D call. V gave up 5 bases and J gave up 2 bases, with 8 bases separating them. The germline CDR1 and CDR2 sequences are LNHNV and YYDKDF (reference sequence). This CDR3 has 13 amino acids. As DNA, the CDR3 is TGTGCCACCAGCCTAGACCCCACAGATACGCAGTATTTT. Protein: CATSLDPTDTQYF.

This sequence joins TRBV7-9 and TRBJ2-5; 10 bases are a match to TRBD2. Germline CDR1 and CDR2: SEHNR and FQNEAQ (reference sequence). V dropped 5 bases and J dropped 3; count of bases not matched to a gene: 6. This CDR3 has 15 residues. CDR3 loop: CASSPAGGPKETQYF. The DNA for the CDR3 is TGTGCCAGCAGCCCAGCGGGGGGGCCCAAAGAGACCCAGTACTTC.

The chain joins TRBV27 to TRBJ2-1, with 11 bases matching TRBD2. V lost 4 bases, J lost 5 bases, and 4 bases stayed unmatched. The germline CDR1 and CDR2 sequences are MNHEY and SMNVEV (reference sequence). This CDR3 has 15 residues. The CDR3 DNA reads as TGTGCCAGCAGTTGGGGGACTAGCGGAAACAATGAGCAGTTCTTC. This sequence encodes CASSWGTSGNNEQFF.

The chain combines TRBV7-6 with TRBJ2-3, with unresolved D. Germline V gene data show CDR1 as SGHVS and CDR2 as FNYEAQ. The CDR3 sequence is 15 residues long. V shed 5 bases and J shed 4 bases, with 16 bases lying between them. The CDR3 protein is CASSRSHVAPDTQYF. The CDR3 DNA follows: TGTGCCAGCAGCCGCTCCCATGTAGCACCAGATACGCAGTATTTT. Looking up the rest from reference TRBV7-6 and TRBJ2-3 gives the full variable domain: GAGVSQSPRYKVTKRGQDVALRCDPISGHVSLYWYRQALGQGPEFLTYFNYEAQQDKSGLPNDRFSAERPEGSISTLTIQRTEQRDSAMYRCASSRSHVAPDTQYFGPGTRLTVL.

The V gene is TRBV6-6, the J gene TRBJ1-1, with D possibly matching TRBD1 (6 bases). The V end was cut by 2 bases, the J end by 1 base, with 11 bases between. CDR3 length: 15 amino acids. CDR1 and CDR2 (germline): MNHNY, SVGAGI (reference sequence). As DNA, the CDR3 is TGTGCCAGCAGTTACGTCGTGACAGGGAACACTGAAGCTTTCTTT. Protein product: CASSYVVTGNTEAFF.

The chain links TRBV4-1 to TRBJ2-5; 9 positions agree with TRBD2. Losses at the gene ends were 2 bases for V and 1 base for J; bases not matched to a gene: 2. Germline values: CDR1 MGHRA, CDR2 YSYEKL. CDR3 size: 15 residues. For the CDR3, the DNA is TGCGCCAGCAGCCAAATACTAGCGGGCCAAGAGACCCAGTACTTC. Its translation is CASSQILAGQETQYF.

This rearrangement joins TRBV5-8 to TRBJ2-1, with 8 bases aligning to TRBD2. The J segment lost 4 bases and the V segment lost 7 bases, leaving 10 bases of the junction unmatched. This CDR3 region has 15 residues. Looked up from germline, CDR1 is SGHTS and CDR2 is YDEGEE. The CDR3 region is CASSLLAGSYNEQFF. Here the CDR3 DNA reads TGTGCCAGCTCCCTCCTAGCGGGTTCTTACAATGAGCAGTTCTTC.

The chain combines TRBV30 with TRBJ2-7, with D maybe TRBD2 (6 bases). Germline assignment: CDR1 GTSNPN and CDR2 SVGIG (reference sequence). Trimming removed 2 bases from V and 3 bases from J, with 20 bases in between. CDR3 length equals 16 residues. The CDR3 spells CAWSRVGGFKVYEQYF. CDR3 coding DNA: TGTGCCTGGAGTCGGGTGGGGGGATTTAAGGTCTACGAGCAGTACTTC. The whole variable domain, filled in from reference TRBV30 and TRBJ2-7, reads SQTIHQWPATLVQPVGSPLSLECTVEGTSNPNLYWYRQAAGRGLQLLFYSVGIGQISSEVPQNLSASRPQDRQFILSSKKLLLSDSGFYLCAWSRVGGFKVYEQYFGPGTRLTVT.

The chain links TRBV10-3 to TRBJ2-1; 12 bases line up with TRBD2. V dropped 4 bases and J dropped 5; count of bases not matched to a gene: 0. In germline, CDR1 is ENHRY, CDR2 SYGVKD. The CDR3 has 14 residues. CDR3 in amino acids: CAISGTSGDNEQFF. In nucleotides, the CDR3 is TGTGCCATCAGTGGGACTAGCGGGGACAATGAGCAGTTCTTC.

The chain has TRBV19 and TRBJ1-5; D is unresolved. In germline, CDR1 is LNHDA, CDR2 SQIVND (reference sequence). With 7 bases removed from V and 6 bases from J, the gap between germline ends came to 19 bases. The CDR3 consists of 15 residues. CDR3 loop: CASTTSWEGGQPQHF. The CDR3 bases are TGTGCCAGTACTACGTCTTGGGAGGGAGGTCAGCCCCAGCATTTT. Full variable domain (missing parts from reference TRBV19 and TRBJ1-5): DGGITQSPKYLFRKEGQNVTLSCEQNLNHDAMYWYRQDPGQGLRLIYYSQIVNDFQKGDIAEGYSVSREKKESFPLTVTSAQKNPTAFYLCASTTSWEGGQPQHFGDGTRLSIL.

V and J are TRBV4-1 and TRBJ2-7, with a weak D call TRBD2 (5 bases). CDR1 and CDR2 (germline): MGHRA, YSYEKL. The CDR3 runs to 15 residues. The ends were cut back, 1 base at V and 7 bases at J, with 17 bases in the middle. CDR3: CASSQGISLSGEQYF. The CDR3 bases are TGCGCCAGCAGCCAAGGTATATCCCTATCGGGGGAGCAGTACTTC.

The rearrangement joins TRBV6-5 to TRBJ2-7; TRBD1 might be the D (6 bases). V was cut by 2 bases and J by 1 base, with 9 bases left in between. The V gene's germline CDR1 is MNHEY and CDR2 SVGAGI. The CDR3 covers 14 residues. DNA of the CDR3: TGTGCCAGCAGTTACGGGACAAGATCCTACGAGCAGTACTTC. This translates into CASSYGTRSYEQYF.

A few counts support this clone. The CDR3, as DNA: TGCGCCAGCAGCCAAGATACCAGTTATGGCTACACCTTC. Protein sequence: CASSQDTSYGYTF. This sequence joins TRBV4-1 and TRBJ1-2; D not resolved. The CDR3 has 13 residues. Trimming took 0 bases from V and 5 from J, leaving 7 bases between them. The germline gives CDR1 MGHRA, CDR2 YSYEKL.

This clone was found a few times. The CDR3 loop reads CASSPPVSIGELFF. CDR3 nucleotide sequence: TGCGCCAGCAGCCCCCCGGTTAGTATCGGGGAGCTGTTTTTT. This chain links TRBV5-1 with TRBJ2-2; no clear D gene. V was trimmed by 4 bases and J by 7 bases, leaving 14 bases between them. The length of the CDR3 is 14 residues. Germline V gene sequence: CDR1 SGHRS, CDR2 YFSETQ. Filled out from reference TRBV5-1 and TRBJ2-2, the complete variable domain reads KAGVTQTPRYLIKTRGQQVTLSCSPISGHRSVSWYQQTPGQGLQFLFEYFSETQRNKGNFPGRFSGRQFSNSRSEMNVSTLELGDSALYLCASSPPVSIGELFFGEGSRLTVL.

This clone was found a few times. The chain couples TRBV29-1 to TRBJ1-5; 7 bases agree with TRBD1. With V trimmed by 3 bases and J by 2 bases, 1 base remained unmatched. CDR3 length equals 13 residues. Germline CDR1 reads SQVTM; CDR2 reads ANQGSEA. The CDR3 sequence is CSVDQGGNQPQHF. The CDR3 region has the DNA TGCAGCGTTGACCAGGGGGGCAATCAGCCCCAGCATTTT.

DNA of the CDR3: TGTGCCAGCAGTTTCGGAGGGCAGGGTGATCAGCCCCAGCATTTT. It yields the protein CASSFGGQGDQPQHF. The chain carries TRBV28 and TRBJ1-5, with a tentative D call TRBD1 (5 bases). Germline values: CDR1 MDHEN, CDR2 SYDVKM. The CDR3 runs 15 residues. V lost 3 bases and J lost 5, with 14 bases in between. Variable domain in full (rest from reference TRBV28 and TRBJ1-5): DVKVTQSSRYLVKRTGEKVFLECVQDMDHENMFWYRQDPGLGLRLIYFSYDVKMKEKGDIPEGYSVSREKKERFSLILESASTNQTSMYLCASSFGGQGDQPQHFGDGTRLSIL.

The chain recombines TRBV9 with TRBJ1-6, with D perhaps matching TRBD1 (5 bases). The CDR3 contains 15 residues. Germline V gives CDR1 SGDLS, CDR2 YYNGEE. Trimming cost V 4 bases and J 6 bases, with 14 bases left between them. For the CDR3, the DNA is TGTGCCAGCAGCTCCCAGGGTTTTTCTAATTCACCCCTCCACTTT. Its translation: CASSSQGFSNSPLHF.

The chain joins TRBV10-2 to TRBJ2-1, with a possible D match to TRBD1 (6 bases). This CDR3 has 13 amino acids. Germline CDR1 WSHSY, CDR2 SAAADI. The V end was cut by 7 bases, the J end by 9 bases, with 16 bases between. CDR3 amino acids: CASIAGVGPEQFF. In DNA form, the CDR3 reads TGCGCCAGCATAGCAGGGGTGGGTCCTGAGCAGTTCTTC.

The CDR3 region has the DNA TGCGCCAGCAGCCAAGATCCCCGGTGGGAAGCTTTCTTT. Protein product: CASSQDPRWEAFF. V and J are TRBV4-1 and TRBJ1-1; no reliable D call. This CDR3 has 13 residues. The germline V gene has CDR1 MGHRA and CDR2 YSYEKL. V lost 0 bases, J lost 8 bases, and 10 bases lay in between.

The chain employs TRBV19 and TRBJ1-5, with 9 positions matching TRBD1. The CDR3 spans 15 residues. The ends lost 5 bases at V and 2 bases at J; junction bases unmatched: 4. Germline loops: CDR1 LNHDA, CDR2 SQIVND (reference sequence). The CDR3 DNA is TGTGCCAGTAGTCGGACAGGGGACGGCAATCAGCCCCAGCATTTT. Its translation is CASSRTGDGNQPQHF.

The chain joins TRBV6-5 to TRBJ2-2; 7 positions match TRBD1. The ends lost 0 bases at V and 4 bases at J; junction bases unmatched: 5. This CDR3 is built from 16 residues. The germline CDR1 and CDR2 sequences are MNHEY and SVGAGI. DNA for the CDR3: TGTGCCAGCAGTTACTCCCAAGGGGGCCTCACCGGGGAGCTGTTTTTT. Translation gives CASSYSQGGLTGELFF.

V gene TRBV7-2 combines with J gene TRBJ2-7; 12 bases are shared with TRBD2. The germline V gene encodes CDR1 SGHTA and CDR2 FQGNSA. CDR3 length: 15 amino acids. The ends lost 5 bases at V and 3 bases at J; junction bases unmatched: 5. The CDR3 nucleotides read TGTGCCAGCAGCACCGGACTAGCGGGAAACTACGAGCAGTACTTC. Translating gives CASSTGLAGNYEQYF.